What follows is one T cell receptor beta chain and its context. The assay was immunoSEQ multiplex PCR, and TCRdb's table has in-frame clones only and misses some. The sample has approximately 150,000 clones, approximately 80% seen once. The sample comes from a study of blood T cell repertoires in COVID-19. Background on the study: PBMCs, B-cell-depleted T cells, or T cells provided the cDNA or gDNA that made up the material.

The germline V gene encodes CDR1 SEHNR and CDR2 FQNEAQ (reference sequence). This CDR3 is 12 amino acids long. V dropped 5 bases and J dropped 5 bases, with 9 bases sitting between them. This clonotype was obtained from a man aged 65-85 years who had recovered from COVID-19. V and J are TRBV7-9 and TRBJ2-5; the D gene is possibly TRBD1 (5 bases). Sequenced: peripheral blood. Here the CDR3 reads CASSVQGETQYF. CDR3 in DNA: TGTGCCAGCAGCGTCCAGGGTGAGACCCAGTACTTC.